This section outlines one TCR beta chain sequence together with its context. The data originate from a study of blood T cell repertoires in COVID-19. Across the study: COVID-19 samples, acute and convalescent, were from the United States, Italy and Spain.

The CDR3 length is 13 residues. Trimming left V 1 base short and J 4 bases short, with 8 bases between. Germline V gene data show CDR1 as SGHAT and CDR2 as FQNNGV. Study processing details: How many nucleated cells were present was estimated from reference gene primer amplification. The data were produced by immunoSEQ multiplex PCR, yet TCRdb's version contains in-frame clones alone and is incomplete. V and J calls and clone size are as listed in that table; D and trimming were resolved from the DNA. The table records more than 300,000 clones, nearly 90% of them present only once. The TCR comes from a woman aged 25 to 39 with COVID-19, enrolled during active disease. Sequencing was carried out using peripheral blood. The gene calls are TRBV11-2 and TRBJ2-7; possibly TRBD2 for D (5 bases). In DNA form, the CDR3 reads TGTGCCAGCAGCTTAGGGGGAGTTTACGAGCAGTACTTC. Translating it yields CASSLGGVYEQYF.